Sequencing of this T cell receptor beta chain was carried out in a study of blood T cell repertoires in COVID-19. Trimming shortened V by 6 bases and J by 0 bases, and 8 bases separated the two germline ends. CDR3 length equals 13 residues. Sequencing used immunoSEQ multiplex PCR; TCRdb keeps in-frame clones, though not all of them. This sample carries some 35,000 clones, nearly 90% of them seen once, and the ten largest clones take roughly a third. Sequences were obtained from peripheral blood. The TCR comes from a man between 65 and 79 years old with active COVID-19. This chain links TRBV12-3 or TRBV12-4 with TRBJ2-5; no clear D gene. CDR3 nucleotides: TGTGCCAGCAGGCATAGAAACCAAGAGACCCAGTACTTC. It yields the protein CASRHRNQETQYF.